This T cell receptor (beta chain) was identified during a study of Graves' ophthalmopathy and Graves' hyperthyroidism. Study details: Blood was drawn at initial diagnosis, before any treatment.

This clonotype was detected many times. RNA transcripts were the source from which TCR beta CDR3 regions were amplified. Second-round multiplex PCR came after first-round RT-PCR with HTBI primers. Using its own MiXCR run on the multiplex PCR reads, TCRdb lists one record per CDR3 protein. This table has about 740,000 distinct CDR3 sequences, roughly two fifths appearing once. In germline, CDR1 is LNHDA, CDR2 SQIVND (reference sequence). Germline trimming cut 7 bases from V and 3 bases from J; bases unmatched to any gene: 6. This CDR3 spans 14 amino acids. A diagnosis was made from clinical symptoms together with serum thyroxine, TRAb, thyroid ultrasound and orbital computed tomography.

What was sequenced was peripheral blood. This receptor was obtained from an adult man with Graves' ophthalmopathy. The rearrangement joins TRBV19 to TRBJ1-5, with 7 bases that match TRBD1. The CDR3 spells CASTTTGHNQPQHF. DNA for the CDR3: TGTGCCAGTACCACGACAGGGCACAATCAGCCCCAGCATTTT.